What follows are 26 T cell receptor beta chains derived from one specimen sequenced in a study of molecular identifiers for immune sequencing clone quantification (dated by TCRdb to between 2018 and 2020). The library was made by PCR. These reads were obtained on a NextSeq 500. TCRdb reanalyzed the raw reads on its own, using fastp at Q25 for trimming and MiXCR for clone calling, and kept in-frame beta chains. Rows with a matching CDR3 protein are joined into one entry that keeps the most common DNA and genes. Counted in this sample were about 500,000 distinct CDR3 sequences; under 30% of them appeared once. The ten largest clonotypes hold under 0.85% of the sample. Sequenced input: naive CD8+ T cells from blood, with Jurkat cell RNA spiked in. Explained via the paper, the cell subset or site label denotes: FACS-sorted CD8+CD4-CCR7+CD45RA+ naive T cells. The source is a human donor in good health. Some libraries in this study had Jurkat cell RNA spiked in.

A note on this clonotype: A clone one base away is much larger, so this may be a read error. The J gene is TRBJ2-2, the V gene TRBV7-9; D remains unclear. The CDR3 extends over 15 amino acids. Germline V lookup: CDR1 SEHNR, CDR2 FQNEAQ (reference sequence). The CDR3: CASSLADKNTRELFF. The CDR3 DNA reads TGTGCCAGCAGCTTAGCTGACAAGAACACCAGGGAGCTGTTTTTT. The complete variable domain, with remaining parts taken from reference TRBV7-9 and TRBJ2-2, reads DTGVSQNPRHKITKRGQNVTFRCDPISEHNRLYWYRQTLGQGPEFLTYFQNEAQLEKSRLLSDRFSAERPKGSFSTLEIQRTEQGDSAMYLCASSLADKNTRELFFGEGSRLTVL.

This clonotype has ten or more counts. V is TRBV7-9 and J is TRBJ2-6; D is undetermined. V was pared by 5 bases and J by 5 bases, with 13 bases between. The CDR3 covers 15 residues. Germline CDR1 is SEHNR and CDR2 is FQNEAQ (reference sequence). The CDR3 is CASSPLDGRANVLTF. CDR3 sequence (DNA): TGTGCCAGCAGCCCTCTGGACGGAAGGGCCAACGTCCTGACTTTC.

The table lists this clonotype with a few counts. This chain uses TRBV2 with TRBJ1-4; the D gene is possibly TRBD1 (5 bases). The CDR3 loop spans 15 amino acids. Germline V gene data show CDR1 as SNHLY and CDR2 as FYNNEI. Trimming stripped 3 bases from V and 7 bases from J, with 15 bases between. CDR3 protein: CASSEDPGPGEKLFF. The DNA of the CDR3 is TGTGCCAGCAGTGAGGACCCGGGACCGGGTGAAAAACTGTTTTTT. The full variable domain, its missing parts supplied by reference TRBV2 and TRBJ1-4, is EPEVTQTPSHQVTQMGQEVILRCVPISNHLYFYWYRQILGQKVEFLVSFYNNEISEKSEIFDDQFSVERPDGSNFTLKIRSTKLEDSAMYFCASSEDPGPGEKLFFGSGTQLSVL.

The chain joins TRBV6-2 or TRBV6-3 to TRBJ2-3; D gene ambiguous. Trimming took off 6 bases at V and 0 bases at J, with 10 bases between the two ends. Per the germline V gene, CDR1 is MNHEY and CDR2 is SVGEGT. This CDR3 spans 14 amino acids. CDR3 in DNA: TGTGCCAGCAGCTCCCTCCGTAGCACAGATACGCAGTATTTT. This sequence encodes CASSSLRSTDTQYF.

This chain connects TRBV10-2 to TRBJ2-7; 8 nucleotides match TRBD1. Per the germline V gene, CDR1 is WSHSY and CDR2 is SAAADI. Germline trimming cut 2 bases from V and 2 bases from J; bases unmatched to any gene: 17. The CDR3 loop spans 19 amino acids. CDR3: CASSEPTSTTGTGAYEQYF. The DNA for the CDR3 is TGCGCCAGCAGTGAGCCCACCTCTACAACCGGGACAGGAGCCTACGAGCAGTACTTC.

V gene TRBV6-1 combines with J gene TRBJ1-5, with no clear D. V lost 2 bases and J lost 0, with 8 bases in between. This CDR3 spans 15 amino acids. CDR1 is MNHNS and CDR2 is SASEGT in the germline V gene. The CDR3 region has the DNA TGTGCCAGCAGTGAATTCAGAAATAGCAATCAGCCCCAGCATTTT. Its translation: CASSEFRNSNQPQHF.

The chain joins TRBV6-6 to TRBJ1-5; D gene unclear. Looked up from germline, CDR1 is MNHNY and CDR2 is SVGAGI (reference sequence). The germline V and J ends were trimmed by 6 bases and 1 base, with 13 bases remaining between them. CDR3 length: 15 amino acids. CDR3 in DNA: TGTGCCAGCAGCTGTTTAGATGCGAGCAATCAGCCCCAGCATTTT. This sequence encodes CASSCLDASNQPQHF.

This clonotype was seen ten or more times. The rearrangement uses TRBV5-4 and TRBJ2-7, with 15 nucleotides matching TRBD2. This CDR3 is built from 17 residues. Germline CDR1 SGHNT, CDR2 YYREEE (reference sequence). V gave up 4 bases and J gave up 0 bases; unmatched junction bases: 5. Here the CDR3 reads CASSPGTSGGSSYEQYF. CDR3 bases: TGTGCCAGCAGCCCCGGGACTAGCGGGGGGAGCTCCTACGAGCAGTACTTC.

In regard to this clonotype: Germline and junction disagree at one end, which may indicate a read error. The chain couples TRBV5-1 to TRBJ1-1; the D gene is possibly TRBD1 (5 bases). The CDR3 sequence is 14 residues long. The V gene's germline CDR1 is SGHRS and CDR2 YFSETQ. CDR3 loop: CASSLSGSDTETFF. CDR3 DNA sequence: TGCGCCAGCAGCTTATCAGGGTCGGACACTGAAACTTTCTTT.

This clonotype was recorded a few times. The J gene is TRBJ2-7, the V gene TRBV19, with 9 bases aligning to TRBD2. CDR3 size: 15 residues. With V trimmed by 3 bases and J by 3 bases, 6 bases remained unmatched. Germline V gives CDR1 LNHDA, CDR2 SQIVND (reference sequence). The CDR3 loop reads CASSMVASGDYEQYF. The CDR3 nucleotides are TGTGCCAGTAGTATGGTGGCTAGCGGGGACTACGAGCAGTACTTC. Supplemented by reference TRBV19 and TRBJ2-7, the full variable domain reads DGGITQSPKYLFRKEGQNVTLSCEQNLNHDAMYWYRQDPGQGLRLIYYSQIVNDFQKGDIAEGYSVSREKKESFPLTVTSAQKNPTAFYLCASSMVASGDYEQYFGPGTRLTVT.

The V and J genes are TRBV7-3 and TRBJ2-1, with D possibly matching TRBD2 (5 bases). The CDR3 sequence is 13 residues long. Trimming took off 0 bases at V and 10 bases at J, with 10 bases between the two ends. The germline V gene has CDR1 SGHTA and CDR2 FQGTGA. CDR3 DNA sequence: TGTGCCAGCAGCTTAACCGGGATCCGCGAGCAGTTCTTC. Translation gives CASSLTGIREQFF. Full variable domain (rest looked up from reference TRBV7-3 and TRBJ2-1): GAGVSQTPSNKVTEKGKYVELRCDPISGHTALYWYRQSLGQGPEFLIYFQGTGAADDSGLPNDRFFAVRPEGSVSTLKIQRTERGDSAVYLCASSLTGIREQFFGPGTRLTVL.

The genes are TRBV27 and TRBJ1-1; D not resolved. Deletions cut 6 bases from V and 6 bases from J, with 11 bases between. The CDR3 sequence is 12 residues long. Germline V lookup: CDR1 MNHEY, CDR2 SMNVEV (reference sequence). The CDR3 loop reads CASSNIASEAFF. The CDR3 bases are TGTGCCAGCAGCAATATCGCGTCTGAAGCTTTCTTT.

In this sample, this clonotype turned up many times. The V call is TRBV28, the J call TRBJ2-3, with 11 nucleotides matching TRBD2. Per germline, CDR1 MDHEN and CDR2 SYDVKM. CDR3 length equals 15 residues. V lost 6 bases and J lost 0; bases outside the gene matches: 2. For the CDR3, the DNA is TGTGCCAGCAGGGGGACTAGCGGAAGCACAGATACGCAGTATTTT. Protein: CASRGTSGSTDTQYF.

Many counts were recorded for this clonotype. CDR3 in amino acids: CASSGTSEKLFF. CDR3 bases: TGTGCCAGCAGCGGGACCAGCGAAAAACTGTTTTTT. The chain is built from TRBV12-3 or TRBV12-4 and TRBJ1-4, with D possibly being TRBD1 (5 bases). CDR3 size: 12 residues. V gave up 6 bases and J gave up 8 bases, with 10 bases separating them.

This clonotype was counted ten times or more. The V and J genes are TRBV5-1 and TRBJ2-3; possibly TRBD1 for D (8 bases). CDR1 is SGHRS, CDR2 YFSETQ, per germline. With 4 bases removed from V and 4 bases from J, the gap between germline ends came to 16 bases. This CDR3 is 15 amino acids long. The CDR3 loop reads CASSTTGGGPDTQYF. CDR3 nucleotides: TGCGCCAGCAGCACCACAGGGGGAGGGCCAGATACGCAGTATTTT. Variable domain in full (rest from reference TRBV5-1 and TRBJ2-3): KAGVTQTPRYLIKTRGQQVTLSCSPISGHRSVSWYQQTPGQGLQFLFEYFSETQRNKGNFPGRFSGRQFSNSRSEMNVSTLELGDSALYLCASSTTGGGPDTQYFGPGTRLTVL.

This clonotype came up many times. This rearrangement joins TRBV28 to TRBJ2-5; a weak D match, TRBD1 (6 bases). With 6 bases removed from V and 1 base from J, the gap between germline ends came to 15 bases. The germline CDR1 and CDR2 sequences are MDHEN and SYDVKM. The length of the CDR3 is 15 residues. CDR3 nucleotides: TGTGCCAGCAGCACCGACTGGGACACCCAAGAGACCCAGTACTTC. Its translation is CASSTDWDTQETQYF.

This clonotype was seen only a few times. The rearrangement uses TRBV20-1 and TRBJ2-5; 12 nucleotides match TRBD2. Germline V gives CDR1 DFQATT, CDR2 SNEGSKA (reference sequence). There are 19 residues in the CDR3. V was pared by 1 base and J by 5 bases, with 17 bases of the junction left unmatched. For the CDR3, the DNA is TGCAGTGCTAGAGCCCTCCCTCTAGGACTAGCGGGGATTGAGGAGACCCAGTACTTC. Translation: CSARALPLGLAGIEETQYF.

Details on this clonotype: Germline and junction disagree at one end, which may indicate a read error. In DNA form, the CDR3 reads TGTGCCAGCAGCTCCCCGCCTAGCGGGGACAGCCCAGATACGCCGTATTTT. As protein: CASSSPPSGDSPDTPYF. The rearrangement joins TRBV7-6 to TRBJ2-3; TRBD2 agrees at 9 bases. CDR1 is SGHVS and CDR2 is FNYEAQ in the germline V gene. CDR3 length: 17 residues.

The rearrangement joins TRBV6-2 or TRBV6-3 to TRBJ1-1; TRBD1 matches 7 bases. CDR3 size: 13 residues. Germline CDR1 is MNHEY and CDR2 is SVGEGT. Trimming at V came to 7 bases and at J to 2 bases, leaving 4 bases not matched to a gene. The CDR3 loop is CASTRTGNTEAFF. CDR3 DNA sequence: TGTGCCAGCACTCGGACAGGCAACACTGAAGCTTTCTTT.

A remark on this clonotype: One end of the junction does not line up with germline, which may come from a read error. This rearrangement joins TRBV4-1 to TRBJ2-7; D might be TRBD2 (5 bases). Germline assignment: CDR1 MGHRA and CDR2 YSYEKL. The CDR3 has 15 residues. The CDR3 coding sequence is TGCGCCAGCCGCCAAGATCTAGGAGGTTCCTACGAGCAGTACTTC. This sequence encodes CASRQDLGGSYEQYF.

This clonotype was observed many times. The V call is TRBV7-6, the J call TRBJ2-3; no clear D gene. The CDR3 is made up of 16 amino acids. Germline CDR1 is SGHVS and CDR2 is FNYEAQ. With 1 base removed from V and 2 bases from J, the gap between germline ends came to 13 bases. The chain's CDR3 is CASSLVATSYTDTQYF. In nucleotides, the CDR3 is TGTGCCAGCAGCTTAGTGGCCACTTCTTACACAGATACGCAGTATTTT.

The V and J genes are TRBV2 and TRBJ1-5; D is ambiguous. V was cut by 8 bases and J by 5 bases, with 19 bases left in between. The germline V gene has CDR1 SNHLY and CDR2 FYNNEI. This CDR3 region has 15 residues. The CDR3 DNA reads TGTGCCAGCCAACTTTACGGGAGGGAGGATCAGCCCCAGCATTTT. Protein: CASQLYGREDQPQHF.

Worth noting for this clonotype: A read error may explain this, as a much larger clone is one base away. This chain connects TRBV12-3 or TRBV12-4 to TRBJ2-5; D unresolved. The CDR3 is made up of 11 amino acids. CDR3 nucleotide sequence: TGTGCCAGCAGTGATAAAGAGCCCCAGTACTTC. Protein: CASSDKEPQYF.

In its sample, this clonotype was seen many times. CDR3 loop: CASSLAFTQTQYF. CDR3 nucleotide sequence: TGTGCCAGCAGTTTAGCGTTCACCCAGACCCAGTACTTC. V is TRBV12-3 or TRBV12-4 and J is TRBJ2-5; D not resolved. CDR3 length equals 13 residues. Deletions cut 0 bases from V and 6 bases from J, with 8 bases between.

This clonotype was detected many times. The CDR3 region is CASSPDRSEGSGELFF. CDR3 nucleotide sequence: TGTGCCAGCAGTCCCGACAGATCCGAGGGCAGCGGGGAGCTGTTTTTT. The chain combines TRBV6-5 with TRBJ2-2; TRBD1 or TRBD2 may be the D gene (5 bases each). Trimming cost V 5 bases and J 7 bases, with 20 bases left between them. The V gene's germline CDR1 is MNHEY and CDR2 SVGAGI. The CDR3 extends over 16 amino acids.

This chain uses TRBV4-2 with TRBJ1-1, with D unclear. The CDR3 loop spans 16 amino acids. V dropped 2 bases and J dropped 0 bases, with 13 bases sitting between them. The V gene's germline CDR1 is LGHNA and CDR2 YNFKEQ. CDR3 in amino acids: CASSQPRTYLNTEAFF. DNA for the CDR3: TGTGCCAGCAGCCAACCGAGGACTTACCTGAACACTGAAGCTTTCTTT.